The 5 T cell receptor delta chains given below trace back to one sample, sequenced in a study of gamma-delta T cells after stem cell transplantation. TCRdb re-called clones from the RT-PCR reads using CATT. This table holds about 1,600 delta-chain clones, more than 7.5% found once. Sequencing used gamma-delta T cells. Receptors originate from a human donor. It is not recorded whose cells these are; they may come from a transplant donor.

This clone has just a few counts. With a much larger clone just one base away, this may be a read error. V is TRDV2 and J is TRDJ3, with TRDD3 matching over 13 bases. The CDR3 has 20 amino acids. CDR1 and CDR2 from the germline V gene are GEAIGNYY and EKD. CDR3 region: CARDLTGGYAPSWDTRQMFF. The CDR3 DNA reads as TGTGCCCGTGACCTTACTGGGGGATACGCCCCCTCCTGGGACACCCGACAGATGTTTTTC.

As concerns this clone: One base separates it from a far larger clone, so it is likely a read error. Different DNA sequences within this sample yield the same CDR3. The rearrangement joins TRDV2 to TRDJ1; 11 bases line up with TRDD3. Per germline, CDR1 GEAIGNYY and CDR2 EKD. CDR3 length: 18 amino acids. The CDR3 coding sequence is TGTGCTTGTGACACCGTTGATGGGGGATACGCAGGGACCGATAAACTCATCTTT. Translating it yields CACDTVDGGYAGTDKLIF.

By sample share, this clone is large. Other DNA sequences in the same sample also yield this CDR3. V usage is TRDV2 and J usage is TRDJ1; 7 positions match TRDD3. V was pared by 0 bases and J by 1 base, with 4 bases of the junction left unmatched. The CDR3 is 15 amino acids. Germline CDR1 GEAIGNYY, CDR2 EKD. The CDR3 reads CACDTLGATTDKLIF. As DNA, the CDR3 is TGTGCCTGTGACACCCTGGGGGCAACCACCGATAAACTCATCTTT.

By share, this clone ranks as medium-sized. The sample carries other DNA sequences with the same CDR3. The chain employs TRDV2 and TRDJ1, with 13 bases aligning to TRDD3. With 0 bases clipped from V and 3 bases from J, the junction kept 12 bases outside the gene matches. CDR1 is GEAIGNYY, CDR2 EKD, per germline. This CDR3 is 19 amino acids long. In DNA, the CDR3 is TGTGCCTGTGACACCTTGGTACTGGGGGATACGGGAATCGCCGATAAACTCATCTTT. Its protein is CACDTLVLGDTGIADKLIF.

By share of the sample, this clone is medium-sized (0.01 to 0.1%). One base separates it from a far larger clone, so it is likely a read error. In DNA, the CDR3 is TGTGCCCGTGACACCGTGGGGGATACACTCTCCTGGGACACCCGACAGATGTTTTTC. Its protein product is CARDTVGDTLSWDTRQMFF. The V gene is TRDV2, the J gene TRDJ3; 10 bases are a match to TRDD3. Per germline, CDR1 GEAIGNYY and CDR2 EKD. The CDR3 is 19 residues long.